This T cell receptor beta chain was sequenced for a study of regulatory T cells in long-lasting Graves disease. Arm-PCR with iRepertoire HTBI primers amplified the CDR3 regions for these TCR beta libraries. MiXCR was run by TCRdb on the multiplex PCR reads, yielding one entry per CDR3 protein. The table includes roughly 420,000 distinct CDR3 sequences, 16% detected once. The time point here: newly diagnosed GD, antithyroid drugs for less than 3 months. From PBMCs, RNA was extracted and then used to make the TCR library. Separately, the same data were catalogued under a study of T cells in Graves' hyperthyroidism and ophthalmopathy. From that report: An absence of ophthalmopathy progression within 18 months meant stable Graves' hyperthyroidism. Initially, a first-round RT-PCR of the TCR CDR3 employed the HTBI primer set.

The sample in question was peripheral blood mononuclear cells (PBMCs), obtained at new diagnosis, from a patient treated with antithyroid drugs. This TCR was sampled from a woman in her thirties with Graves disease.

The CDR3 DNA sequence: TGCAGCGTGGCGGCGACTAGCGGGAGAGTTTACGAGCAGTACTTC. It yields the protein CSVAATSGRVYEQYF. The chain is built from TRBV29-1 and TRBJ2-7; 12 bases agree with TRBD2. The length of the CDR3 is 15 residues. V gave up 6 bases and J gave up 4 bases; unmatched junction bases: 10. Germline V gives CDR1 SQVTM, CDR2 ANQGSEA.